This is a list of T cell receptor beta chains from one sample in a study of response to subunit inactivated influenza vaccine. TCRdb re-derived calls from the RT-PCR reads in MiXCR, one entry per CDR3 protein. The data hold around 760,000 distinct CDR3 sequences, with around 13% observed a single time. The sample consisted of PBMCs from blood, taken 14 days before vaccination. These TCRs come from a man in his fifties who received an inactivated influenza vaccine. Both conserved end residues are part of each CDR3. A D gene is named only where the DNA matches it firmly. For some rows the clone size is stated as once, few or many, or as a class when expanded; others skip it.

TRBV20-1	few	-	TRBJ2-5	14	CSARSLGFQETQYF	TGCAGTGCTAGATCTCTAGGGTTCCAAGAGACCCAGTACTTC
TRBV29-1	-	-	TRBJ2-2	16	CSVEFRKTGNTGELFF	TGCAGCGTTGAATTTCGGAAGACGGGGAACACCGGGGAGCTGTTTTTT
TRBV30	-	-	TRBJ2-1	14	CAWSRTTSYNEQFF	TGTGCCTGGAGTCGGACCACCTCCTACAATGAGCAGTTCTTC
TRBV6-2/TRBV6-3	few	TRBD1	TRBJ2-1	16	CASSYLGTGDYNEQFF	TGTGCCAGCAGTTACTTGGGGACAGGGGACTACAATGAGCAGTTCTTC
TRBV11-1	few	TRBD2	TRBJ2-1	15	CASSLMGGSYNEQFF	TGTGCCAGCAGCTTAATGGGAGGGTCCTACAATGAGCAGTTCTTC
TRBV15	few	TRBD2	TRBJ2-5	17	CATSRDSLAVYQETQYF	TGTGCCACCAGCAGGGATTCACTAGCGGTGTACCAAGAGACCCAGTACTTC
TRBV5-1	many	TRBD1	TRBJ1-2	16	CASSHGTGETNYGYTF	TGCGCCAGCAGCCATGGGACAGGAGAAACTAACTATGGCTACACCTTC
TRBV6-1	-	-	TRBJ2-5	15	CASEGGVGPGETQYF	TGTGCCAGCGAGGGGGGAGTCGGGCCTGGAGAGACCCAGTACTTC
TRBV10-3	few	-	TRBJ2-2	15	CATKTGTIGAGELFF	TGTGCCACCAAAACTGGGACGATAGGGGCCGGGGAGCTGTTTTTT
TRBV11-3	-	-	TRBJ2-4	13	CASARGHKNIQYF	TGTGCCAGCGCCCGGGGCCACAAAAACATTCAGTACTTC
TRBV6-2/TRBV6-3	-	-	TRBJ2-6	15	CASSFGYSGANVLTF	TGTGCCAGCAGTTTCGGATACTCTGGGGCCAACGTCCTGACTTTC
TRBV10-3	-	TRBD1	TRBJ2-7	13	CAISEQGSYEQYF	TGTGCCATCAGTGAACAGGGGTCCTACGAGCAGTACTTC
TRBV4-2	-	-	TRBJ2-3	15	CASSQDITSTDTQYF	TGTGCCAGCAGCCAAGATATTACTAGCACAGATACGCAGTATTTT
TRBV7-9	many	-	TRBJ2-7	13	CALLGGFRYEQYF	TGTGCCCTACTAGGGGGGTTTCGGTACGAGCAGTACTTC
TRBV28	many	TRBD1	TRBJ2-7	15	CASRLSRDRVYEQYF	TGTGCCAGCAGACTTTCCAGGGACAGGGTCTACGAGCAGTACTTC
TRBV4-1	-	-	TRBJ2-7	15	CASSQVTGGYHEQYF	TGCGCCAGCAGCCAAGTAACGGGTGGTTACCACGAGCAGTACTTC
TRBV12-3/TRBV12-4	few	-	TRBJ2-5	15	CASSLAGQAKETQYF	TGTGCCAGCAGTTTAGCGGGGCAGGCGAAAGAGACCCAGTACTTC
TRBV18	-	-	TRBJ2-5	13	CASPPSGRETQYF	TGTGCCAGCCCACCCTCGGGTAGAGAGACCCAGTACTTC
TRBV2	-	TRBD1	TRBJ1-3	16	CASSRTGFDPGNTIYF	TGTGCCAGCAGCCGGACAGGGTTCGATCCTGGAAACACCATATATTTT
TRBV7-2	few	-	TRBJ2-5	13	CASSSYVLETQYF	TGTGCCAGCAGCTCATACGTCCTGGAGACCCAGTACTTC
TRBV5-6	-	-	TRBJ2-5	14	CASSPAPYQETQYF	TGTGCCAGCAGCCCAGCTCCGTACCAAGAGACCCAGTACTTC
TRBV10-2	few	TRBD1	TRBJ2-4	16	CASSESYRDRGNIQYF	TGCGCCAGCAGTGAGTCGTATCGGGACAGGGGTAACATTCAGTACTTC
TRBV19	-	-	TRBJ2-2	15	CASSTTGINTGELFF	TGTGCCAGTAGTACAACCGGGATAAACACCGGGGAGCTGTTTTTT
TRBV6-2/TRBV6-3	-	TRBD1	TRBJ1-1	13	CASTRTGSTEAFF	TGTGCCAGCACCAGGACAGGGTCCACTGAAGCTTTCTTT
TRBV9	-	-	TRBJ1-2	14	CASSVYPLGYGYTF	TGTGCCAGCAGCGTTTACCCCCTGGGCTATGGCTACACCTTC
TRBV7-9	-	-	TRBJ2-3	17	CASSLSALATSADTQYF	TGTGCCAGCAGTTTATCGGCTCTAGCGACCAGTGCAGATACGCAGTATTTT
TRBV29-1	few	-	TRBJ2-3	17	CSVAHPSGRFMTDTQYF	TGCAGCGTTGCCCACCCTTCCGGCCGATTTATGACAGATACGCAGTATTTT
TRBV29-1	-	-	TRBJ2-5	14	CSVPFSVRQETQYF	TGCAGCGTGCCGTTTAGCGTAAGACAAGAGACCCAGTACTTC
TRBV27	-	-	TRBJ1-2	14	CASRRGRADGGYTF	TGTGCCAGCAGAAGAGGGAGGGCTGATGGTGGCTACACCTTC
TRBV4-1	few	-	TRBJ2-6	14	CASSQVTGANVLTF	TGCGCCAGCAGCCAAGTTACTGGGGCCAACGTCCTGACTTTC
TRBV5-6	few	-	TRBJ2-1	14	CASSLGQFYNEQFF	TGTGCCAGCAGCTTGGGACAGTTCTACAATGAGCAGTTCTTC
TRBV19	few	TRBD1	TRBJ1-5	19	CASGGSPGQGLSSNQPQHF	TGTGCCAGCGGGGGGTCGCCGGGACAGGGGCTTAGTAGCAATCAGCCCCAGCATTTT
TRBV20-1	-	TRBD2	TRBJ2-5	16	CSAHRSGTRYQETQYF	TGCAGTGCTCACCGGTCCGGGACTAGGTACCAAGAGACCCAGTACTTC
TRBV19	-	-	TRBJ2-7	13	CASSINRDYEQYF	TGTGCCAGTAGTATCAACAGAGACTACGAGCAGTACTTC
TRBV2	-	-	TRBJ2-7	12	CATIRRNYEQYF	TGTGCCACCATAAGACGGAATTACGAGCAGTACTTC
TRBV29-1	-	-	TRBJ2-5	10	CSTVKETQYF	TGCAGCACGGTAAAAGAGACCCAGTACTTC
TRBV4-1	few	-	TRBJ2-3	16	CASSQGRAGLADTQYF	TGCGCCAGCAGCCAAGGACGAGCGGGCTTGGCAGATACGCAGTATTTT
TRBV7-6	few	-	TRBJ2-3	16	CASSLDIFRGTDTQYF	TGTGCCAGCAGCTTAGATATTTTCCGCGGCACAGATACGCAGTATTTT
TRBV7-2	few	TRBD1	TRBJ1-4	15	CASSLFQGVGEKLFF	TGTGCCAGCAGCTTATTTCAGGGGGTAGGAGAAAAACTGTTTTTT
TRBV3-1	many	-	TRBJ2-2	15	CASTPAGQNTGELFF	TGTGCCAGCACCCCTGCCGGGCAAAACACCGGGGAGCTGTTTTTT
TRBV11-2	many	-	TRBJ2-5	12	CASNEGWETQYF	TGTGCCAGCAACGAGGGGTGGGAGACCCAGTACTTC